This TCR beta chain derives from a study of cytomegalovirus exposure and HLA in healthy donors (dated by TCRdb to about 2017). Turning to the overall study: According to an earlier analysis of around 600 of the donors, about 179 million T cells yielded over 100 million unique TCR beta sequences and 276 Gb of sequence data. Class I and class II HLA loci were covered by the typing at four-digit resolution. The later analysis used no new phenotypic data to find candidate immune exposures, relying instead on TCR beta sequences and their occurrence across donors. Among 398 genotyped donors of the cohort, an average of roughly 230,000 unique TCR beta nucleotide sequences was sequenced per donor, of which 15% to 20% were non-productive. The genetic ancestry cluster associated with self-reported Caucasian donors included 81% of the 398 genotyped donors. To predict cytomegalovirus infection status, the study brought together high-throughput TCR immunosequencing, statistical association of individual TCRs with disease status, and machine learning. Every discovery cohort repertoire had been produced on one sequencing platform. In a later genetic analysis, genome-wide SNP genotypes for about three fifths of the roughly 670 donors were used, and that subset was treated as a discovery cohort. The T cell repertoires of 700 or so subjects were profiled by immunosequencing and related to cytomegalovirus serostatus. Roughly 5 DR-DQ haplotypes were handled as single units for association and clustering because linkage in the cohort was strong. The number of typed donors differed by locus: about 620-640 for A, B, C, DRB1 and DQB1; 522 for DQA1; 600 to 610 for DPA1; and some 450 for DPB1. Donor age, sex, ethnicity and CMV serostatus were collected together with the repertoire data. A separate validation cohort of over a hundred different subjects was used in addition to the approximately 670-subject first cohort. In a later analysis, previously published TCR beta repertoires from some 640 donors were re-analyzed and high-resolution HLA genotyping was added so that TCR occurrence patterns could be studied. In an earlier analysis of 500 to 650 of the donors, high-throughput TCR beta sequencing was used to judge whether each TCR beta V gene segment behaved as functional or pseudogenic. Approximately 300 gigabases of sequencing data and around 80 million unique TCR sequences made up an early release that covered nearly 650 HLA-typed donors. The study aimed to test whether signatures of past pathogen exposure could be identified by cataloging public T cell receptors. Beyond this particular receptor, the publication reports: According to a later analysis, most CMV-associated TCR beta chains appeared to be HLA-restricted, and the HLA associations seemed to be driven largely by CMV exposure. A later analysis associated approximately 17,000 TCR beta sequences with specific HLA alleles at a false discovery rate of 0.05. Compared with equally common non-associated chains, HLA-associated TCR beta chains in a later analysis were more clonally expanded and had lower generation probabilities. According to the authors, the approach could potentially be generalized to other disease states and immunological phenotypes. A later analysis reported that several top co-occurrence clusters appeared linked to parvovirus B19, influenza, CMV and Epstein-Barr virus. Some IMGT-functional V segments, including TRBV6-2 and TRBV6-3, could not be told apart with the 87-base-pair reads, so those segments were excluded. The cohort was sequenced for TCR beta chains only, and without alpha or paired-chain data the features that could be detected were limited. In a later analysis, TCR association rates were found to vary across HLA loci, with the most associated TCRs seen for DRB1 alleles and the fewest for HLA-C alleles. For the cohort, immune exposure information was limited to CMV serostatus. Assigning TCR associations to individual alleles was difficult when HLA alleles, especially DR and DQ, strongly co-occurred. In a later genetic analysis, fewer N-insertions in productive TCRs were reported among donors in an Asian-associated ancestry cluster than the roughly 700-donor mean. Because HLA typing was unavailable for some donors at each locus, only the typed subset was used in association tests. The sequencing pipeline was judged likely to have produced a cluster of highly shared sequence variants as a technical artifact. Linkage disequilibrium might explain the correlated functional status among segregating V segments, but an unknown experimental factor could not be excluded. Most TCR sequences were observed very rarely across donors, whereas some public TCRs were present in many individuals. The earlier analysis of about 600 of the donors excluded roughly 16 rarely observed V segments, including chromosome 9 orphons, because counts were too low. A further reported finding was that TCR beta sequences accurately predicted the HLA-A and HLA-B alleles for most subjects in the first cohort. In vitro tests confirmed that a few of the cytomegalovirus-associated TCR beta chains recognize cytomegalovirus antigens. Roughly uniform sequencing depth across donors was assumed in presence/absence analyses, although this assumption may not hold. A total of fewer than 200 TCR beta chains were listed by the study as associated with cytomegalovirus. A later genetic analysis associated a missense DCLRE1C variant with V-gene and J-gene trimming of TCR beta chains, and an independent cohort replicated the association. The classifier was reported to diagnose cytomegalovirus status with high specificity and sensitivity in both the original and validation cohorts. In an earlier analysis of 587 of the donors, most TCR beta V segments appeared in productive rearrangements about 87% or about 30% of the time, broadly matching IMGT annotations.

In total, over 600 healthy bone marrow donors made up the cohort. At the time of sampling, every cohort member was nominally healthy, though immune exposures that went unrecorded were likely present. The donor tested CMV seronegative, placing the donor among the 350 to 400 seronegative members of the cohort. A peripheral blood sample was collected from each donor, and TCR beta sequencing was performed on peripheral blood mononuclear cells. Genomic DNA was extracted from the blood cell samples with the Qiagen DNeasy Blood Extraction Kit. The library was prepared using the immunoSEQ multiplex PCR assay. For the multiplex PCR, a mixture combining 60 forward primers for TCR Vbeta segments and 13 reverse primers for TCR Jbeta segments was used. The CDR3 region of rearranged TCR beta genes was amplified from genomic DNA with a multiplex PCR assay. The amplified TCR beta libraries were sequenced on the Illumina HiSeq System as 87-base-pair reads. The source study handled its data this way. In a later analysis, 70 million to 95 million unique TCR beta chains were counted across the roughly 670 repertoires, and some 10 million of these chains were shared by at least two donors. To remove PCR and sequencing errors, raw reads were error-corrected and collapsed into unique sequences using a nearest-neighbor algorithm that merged closely related sequences. CDR3 sequences were aligned to IMGT reference sequences to assign V, D and J gene segments. For a sequence to be retained, at least a six-nucleotide match to both a V gene segment and a J gene segment was required. A rearrangement counted as productive if the CDR3 had no stop codons and remained in frame with V and J, and every other rearrangement counted as non-productive. Following IMGT convention, CDR3 was defined as the stretch from the second conserved V-encoded cysteine to the conserved J-encoded phenylalanine. The earlier analysis of about 620 of the donors excluded sequences that lacked an unambiguous match to a single V gene segment. In an earlier analysis of 450 to 700 of the donors, V segments were called functional above 56.7% productive rearrangements and were called segregating when the between-donor standard deviation exceeded 5%. To diagnose cytomegalovirus status from the catalog of TCR beta chain sequences, a statistical classification framework was built. In a later analysis, TCR nucleotide sequences were compared against IMGT/GENE-DB human TR gene sequences so that V and J genes could be assigned. The TCRdist pipeline was used in a later analysis to assign CDR3 sequences and most-parsimonious VDJ recombination scenarios. In a later analysis, each TCR beta chain was defined by its CDR3 amino acid sequence together with its V-gene family, and reads without a unique V-gene family were excluded. A later analysis removed 550 to 650 highly shared, low-generation-probability nucleotide sequences to deal with suspected cross-contamination and a sequencing artifact. For each public chain, a later analysis derived a clonal expansion index from normalized ranks of inferred template counts within each repertoire. A later analysis computed generation probabilities with a VDJ recombination model fitted to out-of-frame rearrangements, and checked the results against IGoR. Hypergeometric tests were used in a later analysis to score TCR-TCR, TCR-HLA and TCR-CMV co-occurrence, with a repertoire-size bias correction applied to the TCR pairs. In a later analysis, false discovery rates were estimated by permuting HLA or CMV assignments 20 times. In a later analysis, co-occurring TCRs were grouped using DBSCAN, and TCRdist sequence similarity was added for clustering within HLA-allele-positive subsets. For co-occurrence clustering, repertoires with fewer than 30,000 or more than 120,000 public chains were excluded, along with roughly five repertoires with anomalous nucleotide sharing. Imported from immuneACCESS, the table was reduced by TCRdb to in-frame sequences with V and J called. These copies leave out some clones; in studies compared against another copy, an unresolved V gene accounts for under half, and the cause of the remainder is not known. That table supplies the V and J calls and clone size; D and trimming were determined from the DNA. In this sample the table shows approximately 180,000 clones, about 81% of which occur a single time. The top ten constitute about 2% of the sample.

With regard to this clone: What this receptor recognizes is not known. No base quality information exists; no much larger clone differs at one position.

Ends trimmed: V by 3 bases, J by 4 bases; bases unmatched to a gene: 4. As encoded in the germline V gene, CDR1 is SGDLS while CDR2 is YYNGEE. The CDR3 goes from the cysteine to the phenylalanine over 16 residues. The sequence is cut down to CDR3 DNA, 48 bases in frame from base 1. The origin of this receptor is a woman under 40 in good health and CMV-seronegative. Sequences were obtained from PBMCs. The chain joins TRBV9 to TRBJ2-5; TRBD2 fits 15 bases in the junction. At the DNA level, the sequence is TGTGCCAGCAGCGGGACTAGCGGGAGGGCCACAGAGACCCAGTACTTC. Its amino acids are CASSGTSGRATETQYF.